This T cell receptor beta chain was sequenced for a study of post-analysis software for immune sequencing data. The CDR3 loop spans 16 amino acids. V lost 6 bases to trimming and J lost 1 base, with 16 bases between them. Germline loops: CDR1 SEHNR, CDR2 FQNEAQ (reference sequence). About this clonotype itself: Antigen unknown.

Study conclusions and caveats: Analysis by F measure revealed that same-batch samples clustered strongly together. Included in a set of several TRBV segments more frequent in patients than controls were TRBV5-6, TRBV5-1 and TRBV20-1.

Incorporated into the TCR beta cDNA libraries were unique molecular identifiers, which served to reduce PCR and sequencing biases. Input amounts of about 0.95 to 10 million T cells were used. These gave about 500,000 cDNA molecules, so each molecule approximated one T cell. TCRdb reprocessed the PCR reads via MiXCR and lists one record per CDR3 protein. The profile covers under 900,000 distinct CDR3 sequences, with roughly half appearing a single time and roughly 4.4% taken by the ten largest. The source material was blood. This clonotype originated in a girl under 18 with multiple sclerosis. The chain carries TRBV7-9 and TRBJ2-4; D might be TRBD2 (7 bases). CDR3 loop: CASRGEGGMAKNIQYF. As DNA, the CDR3 is TGTGCCAGCAGAGGGGAGGGGGGCATGGCCAAAAACATTCAGTACTTC.